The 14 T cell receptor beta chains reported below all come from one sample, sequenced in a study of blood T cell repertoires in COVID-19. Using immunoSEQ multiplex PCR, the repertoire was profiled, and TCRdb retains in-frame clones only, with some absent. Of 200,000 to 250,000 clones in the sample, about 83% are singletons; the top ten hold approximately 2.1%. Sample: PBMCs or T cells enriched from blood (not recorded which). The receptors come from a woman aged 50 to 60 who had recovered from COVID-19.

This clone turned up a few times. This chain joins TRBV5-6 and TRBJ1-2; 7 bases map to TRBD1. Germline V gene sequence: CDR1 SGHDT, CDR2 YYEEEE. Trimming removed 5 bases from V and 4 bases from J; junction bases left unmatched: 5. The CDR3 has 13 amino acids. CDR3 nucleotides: TGTGCCAGCAGATTCGGGACAGCCTATGGCTACACCTTC. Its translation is CASRFGTAYGYTF.

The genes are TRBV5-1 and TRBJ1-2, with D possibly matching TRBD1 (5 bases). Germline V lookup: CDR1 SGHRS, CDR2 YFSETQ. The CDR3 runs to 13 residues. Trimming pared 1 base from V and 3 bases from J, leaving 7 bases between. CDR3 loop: CASSLSRDYGYTF. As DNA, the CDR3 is TGCGCCAGCAGCTTGTCCAGGGACTATGGCTACACCTTC.

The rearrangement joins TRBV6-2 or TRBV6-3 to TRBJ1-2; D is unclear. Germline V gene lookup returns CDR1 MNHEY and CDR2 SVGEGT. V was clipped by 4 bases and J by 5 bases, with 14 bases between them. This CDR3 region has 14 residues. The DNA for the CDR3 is TGTGCCAGCAGTTCAATACTGTTATCGTATGGCTACACCTTC. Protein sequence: CASSSILLSYGYTF.

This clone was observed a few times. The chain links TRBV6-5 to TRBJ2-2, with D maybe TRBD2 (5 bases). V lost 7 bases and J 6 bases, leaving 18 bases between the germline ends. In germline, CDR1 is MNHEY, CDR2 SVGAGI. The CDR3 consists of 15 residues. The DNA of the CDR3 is TGTGCCAGCACCCCCCTTGAGGGAGACCCCGGGGAGCTGTTTTTT. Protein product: CASTPLEGDPGELFF.

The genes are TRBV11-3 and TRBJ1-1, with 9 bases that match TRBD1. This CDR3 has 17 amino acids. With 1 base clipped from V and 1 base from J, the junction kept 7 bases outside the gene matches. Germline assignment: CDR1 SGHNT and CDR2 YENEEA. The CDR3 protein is CASSLVTWGQGNTEAFF. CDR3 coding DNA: TGTGCCAGCAGCTTAGTGACTTGGGGACAGGGGAACACTGAAGCTTTCTTT.

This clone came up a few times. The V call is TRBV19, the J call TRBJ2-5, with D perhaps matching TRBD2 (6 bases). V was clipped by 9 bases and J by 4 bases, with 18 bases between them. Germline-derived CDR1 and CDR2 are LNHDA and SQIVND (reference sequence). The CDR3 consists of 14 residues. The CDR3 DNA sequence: TGTGCCAGCGCTATAGGAGGGATCCCAGAGACCCAGTACTTC. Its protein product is CASAIGGIPETQYF.

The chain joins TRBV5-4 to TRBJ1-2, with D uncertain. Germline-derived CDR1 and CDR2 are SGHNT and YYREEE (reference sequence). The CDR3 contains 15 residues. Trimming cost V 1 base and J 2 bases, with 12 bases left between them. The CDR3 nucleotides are TGTGCCAGCAGCTTGCAGACACAAAAAAACTATGGCTACACCTTC. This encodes CASSLQTQKNYGYTF.

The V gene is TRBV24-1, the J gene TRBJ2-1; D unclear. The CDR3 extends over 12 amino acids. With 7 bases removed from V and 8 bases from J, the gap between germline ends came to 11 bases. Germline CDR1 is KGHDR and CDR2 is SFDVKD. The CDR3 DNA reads TGTGCCACCAGGGGCAAGTGGGATGAGCAGTTCTTC. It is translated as CATRGKWDEQFF.

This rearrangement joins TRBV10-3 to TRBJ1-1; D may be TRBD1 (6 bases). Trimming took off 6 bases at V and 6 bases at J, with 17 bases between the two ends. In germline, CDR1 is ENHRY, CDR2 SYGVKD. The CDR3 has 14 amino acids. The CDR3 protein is CAISPGQRGSEAFF. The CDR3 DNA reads TGTGCCATCAGCCCGGGACAACGAGGGTCTGAAGCTTTCTTT.

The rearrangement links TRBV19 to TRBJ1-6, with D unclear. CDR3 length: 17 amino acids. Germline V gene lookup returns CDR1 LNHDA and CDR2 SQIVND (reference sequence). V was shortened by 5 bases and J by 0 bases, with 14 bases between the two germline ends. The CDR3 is CASSSGRMSSYNSPLHF. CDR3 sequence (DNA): TGTGCCAGTAGTTCAGGTCGAATGAGCTCCTATAATTCACCCCTCCACTTT.

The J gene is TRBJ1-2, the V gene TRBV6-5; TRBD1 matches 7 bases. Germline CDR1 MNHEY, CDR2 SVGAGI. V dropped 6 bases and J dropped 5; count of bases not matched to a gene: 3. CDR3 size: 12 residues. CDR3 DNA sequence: TGTGCCAGCAGCCTACAGGGGTATGGCTACACCTTC. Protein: CASSLQGYGYTF.

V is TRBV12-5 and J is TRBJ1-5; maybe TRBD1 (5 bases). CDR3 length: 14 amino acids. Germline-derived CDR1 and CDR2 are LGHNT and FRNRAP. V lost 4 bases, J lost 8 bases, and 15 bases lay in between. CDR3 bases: TGTGCTAGTGGTTCCTCGAATGCCAGGGAGCCCCAGCATTTT. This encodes CASGSSNAREPQHF.

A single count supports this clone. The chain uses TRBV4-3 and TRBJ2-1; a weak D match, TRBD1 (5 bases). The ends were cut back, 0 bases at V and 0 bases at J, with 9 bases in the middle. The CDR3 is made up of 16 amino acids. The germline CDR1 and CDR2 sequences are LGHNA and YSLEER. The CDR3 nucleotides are TGCGCCAGCAGCCAAGATAGGGGCAGCTCCTACAATGAGCAGTTCTTC. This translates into CASSQDRGSSYNEQFF.

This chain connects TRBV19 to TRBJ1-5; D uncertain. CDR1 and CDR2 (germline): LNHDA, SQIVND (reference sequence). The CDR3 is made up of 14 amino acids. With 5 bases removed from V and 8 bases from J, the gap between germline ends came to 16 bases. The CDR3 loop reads CASSEKGRGEPQHF. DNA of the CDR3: TGTGCCAGTAGTGAAAAAGGACGCGGGGAGCCCCAGCATTTT.